Below, one T cell receptor beta chain is given with its context. The RNA input was roughly 0.45 to 1 ug, and it was reverse transcribed with random hexamers. Multiplex PCR with immunoSEQ amplified the TCR beta CDR3 across 54 Vbeta and 13 Jbeta. TCRdb called the immunoSEQ multiplex PCR reads again in MiXCR, with one record for every CDR3 protein. The table includes 150,000 to 250,000 distinct CDR3 sequences, 90% to 95% detected once. In blood CD8+ and CD4+ T cells, TCR beta underwent sequencing. Negative isolation was used for CD8+ and CD4+ T cells, and FACS enrichment was applied to TEMRA cells. The V end lost 3 bases, the J end lost 1 base, and 10 bases lay between the germline ends. The CDR3 runs to 13 residues. Germline V gene sequence: CDR1 DFQATT, CDR2 SNEGSKA (reference sequence). This sample is drawn from a study of CD8 T cells in Susac syndrome.

Sequenced: CD4+ T cells from PBMCs. The chain combines TRBV20-1 with TRBJ2-7; no clear D. The receptor was derived from a human donor with multiple sclerosis. The DNA of the CDR3 is TGCAGTGCTAGTTCGGATACATCCTACGAGCAGTACTTC. It translates to CSASSDTSYEQYF.